This TCR beta chain derives from a study of blood T cell repertoires in COVID-19. Study summary: Samples representing acute and convalescent COVID-19 were sourced from the United States, Italy and Spain. PBMCs, B-cell-depleted T cells, or T cells provided the cDNA or gDNA that made up the material.

Methods used by the authors: Estimation of nucleated cell counts relied on the amplification of reference gene primers. Sequenced by immunoSEQ multiplex PCR; TCRdb stores in-frame clones only, minus some. The V and J calls and the clone size are those of that table, but D and trimming were determined from the DNA. The table shows 250,000 to 300,000 clones, with around 90% occurring only once. Looked up from germline, CDR1 is SNHLY and CDR2 is FYNNEI. Unmatched junction bases numbered 6, after V lost 3 bases and J lost 6 bases. CDR3 length equals 16 residues. The origin of this receptor is a woman aged 40 to 49 who had recovered from COVID-19. This chain connects TRBV2 to TRBJ2-3; 13 nucleotides line up with TRBD2. The sequencing sample was made of peripheral blood. The CDR3: CASSDWTSGSRDTQYF. Written as DNA, the CDR3 is TGTGCCAGCAGTGACTGGACTAGCGGGAGTAGGGATACGCAGTATTTT.